Following are 7 T cell receptor beta chains from one sample sequenced in a study of shared clonotypes between healthy human individuals. Using immunoSEQ multiplex PCR, the repertoire was profiled, and TCRdb retains in-frame clones only, with some absent. The table shows roughly 2,300,000 clones, with around 92% occurring only once. The sample comprised naive CD4+ T cells from PBMCs. Subset described: CD45RA+ positively selected. The source of these receptors is a young man in good health. Some clones in this sample may be carry-over from other donors' samples.

DNA for the CDR3: TGTGCCAGCAGCCCACAGGGGAACACCGGGGAGCTGTTTTTT. This encodes CASSPQGNTGELFF. The chain combines TRBV7-6 with TRBJ2-2, with D possibly being TRBD1 (6 bases). This CDR3 spans 14 amino acids. The V gene's germline CDR1 is SGHVS and CDR2 FNYEAQ. Trimming left V 5 bases short and J 1 base short, with 8 bases between.

The J gene is TRBJ1-2, the V gene TRBV28; the D gene is possibly TRBD1 (5 bases). V was trimmed by 5 bases and J by 3 bases, leaving 10 bases between them. The CDR3 is made up of 13 amino acids. Germline lookup yields CDR1 MDHEN and CDR2 SYDVKM. CDR3 amino acids: CASSGATHYGYTF. CDR3 sequence (DNA): TGTGCCAGCAGTGGGGCCACCCACTATGGCTACACCTTC.

V usage is TRBV29-1 and J usage is TRBJ2-1, with D possibly being TRBD2 (5 bases). CDR1 is SQVTM, CDR2 ANQGSEA, per germline. The CDR3 spans 13 residues. V was trimmed by 5 bases and J by 3 bases, leaving 11 bases between them. The CDR3 DNA follows: TGCAGCGTTATTAGCGACAACTACAATGAGCAGTTCTTC. Protein: CSVISDNYNEQFF.

The genes are TRBV5-1 and TRBJ2-3; the D call may be TRBD1 or TRBD2 (5 bases each). Germline loops: CDR1 SGHRS, CDR2 YFSETQ. The CDR3 loop spans 15 amino acids. Trimming shortened V by 0 bases and J by 2 bases, and 10 bases separated the two germline ends. CDR3 in amino acids: CASSLGGRITDTQYF. The CDR3 bases are TGCGCCAGCAGCTTGGGGGGACGGATCACAGATACGCAGTATTTT. The variable domain in full, with the rest retrieved from reference TRBV5-1 and TRBJ2-3, is KAGVTQTPRYLIKTRGQQVTLSCSPISGHRSVSWYQQTPGQGLQFLFEYFSETQRNKGNFPGRFSGRQFSNSRSEMNVSTLELGDSALYLCASSLGGRITDTQYFGPGTRLTVL.

V gene TRBV7-9 combines with J gene TRBJ2-5; no clear D gene. Germline V CDR1 and CDR2: SEHNR, FQNEAQ (reference sequence). This CDR3 comprises 14 residues. The ends were cut back, 1 base at V and 2 bases at J, with 8 bases in the middle. CDR3 in amino acids: CASSLVGRQETQYF. CDR3 sequence (DNA): TGTGCCAGCAGCTTAGTGGGTCGGCAAGAGACCCAGTACTTC.

This clone has just one count. V is TRBV28 and J is TRBJ2-1; 13 bases are a match to TRBD2. V was pared by 2 bases and J by 0 bases, with 7 bases of the junction left unmatched. The CDR3 has 19 residues. CDR1 and CDR2 (germline): MDHEN, SYDVKM. Here the CDR3 reads CASSLIGTSGASSYNEQFF. CDR3 DNA: TGTGCCAGCAGTTTAATTGGGACTAGCGGGGCAAGCTCCTACAATGAGCAGTTCTTC.

The rearrangement uses TRBV28 and TRBJ2-1; D gene uncertain. V lost 6 bases and J 5 bases, leaving 11 bases between the germline ends. The CDR3 contains 13 residues. The germline CDR1 and CDR2 sequences are MDHEN and SYDVKM. CDR3 sequence: CASRWWVDNEQFF. CDR3 nucleotides: TGTGCCAGCAGATGGTGGGTCGACAATGAGCAGTTCTTC.